The entry that follows covers one T cell receptor beta chain sequence. Study members were between about 18 and 100 years old and lived in fewer than 30 US regions. Grouping used clinical history reported by participants in a survey and questionnaire. This entry comes from a study of blood T cell repertoires in COVID-19. Overall study: Both acute and convalescent COVID-19 samples were obtained from the United States, Italy and Spain. Sources were T cells, B-cell-depleted T cells, or PBMCs; the material itself was cDNA or gDNA.

Some clones are missing from TCRdb's copy, which holds only in-frame ones; the method was immunoSEQ multiplex PCR. The sample consists of about 240,000 clones, roughly 87% of them appearing once. V lost 5 bases to trimming and J lost 4 bases; unmatched junction nucleotides: 4. The CDR3 is 13 amino acids. The receptor was isolated from a woman in her 30s with acute COVID-19. This chain joins TRBV12-3 or TRBV12-4 and TRBJ1-2; 7 nucleotides align to TRBD1. What was sequenced was PBMCs or T cells enriched from blood (not recorded which). CDR3: CASSGQVAYGYTF. Here the CDR3 DNA reads TGTGCCAGCAGTGGACAGGTTGCCTATGGCTACACCTTC.